This T cell receptor beta chain was sequenced during a study of T cell repertoires in chronic hepatitis B (dated by TCRdb to the late 2010s). Libraries were made using the immunoSEQ multiplex PCR assay. Here the immuneACCESS table is served through TCRdb, limited to in-frame sequences with V and J called. Missing clones are a known gap in these copies; in checked studies unresolved V genes cover under half, and the rest lacks a known reason. This sample gives approximately 710 clones in total; roughly 85% of them show up just once. Around 4.4% of the sample goes to the ten largest clones. This clone was seen a few times. Its binding antigen is unknown. No clone much larger than this one lies a single base away; base qualities are absent. Looking up the germline V gene yields CDR1 SGHTA and CDR2 FQGNSA. Spanning cysteine to phenylalanine, the CDR3 consists of 15 amino acids. The kept DNA is CDR3 alone, 45 bases in frame from the first base. The V and J ends are trimmed by 1 base and 8 bases, leaving 17 bases between them.

The rearrangement combines TRBV7-2 with TRBJ1-1; the D gene identity is not certain. The origin of this receptor is a human donor with chronic hepatitis B virus infection. The sequenced sample consisted of total CD8+ T cells from PBMCs. The nucleotides read TGTGCCAGCAGCTTAGATGGAACCGGACGGATCGAAGCTTTCTTT. Translated, this gives CASSLDGTGRIEAFF.